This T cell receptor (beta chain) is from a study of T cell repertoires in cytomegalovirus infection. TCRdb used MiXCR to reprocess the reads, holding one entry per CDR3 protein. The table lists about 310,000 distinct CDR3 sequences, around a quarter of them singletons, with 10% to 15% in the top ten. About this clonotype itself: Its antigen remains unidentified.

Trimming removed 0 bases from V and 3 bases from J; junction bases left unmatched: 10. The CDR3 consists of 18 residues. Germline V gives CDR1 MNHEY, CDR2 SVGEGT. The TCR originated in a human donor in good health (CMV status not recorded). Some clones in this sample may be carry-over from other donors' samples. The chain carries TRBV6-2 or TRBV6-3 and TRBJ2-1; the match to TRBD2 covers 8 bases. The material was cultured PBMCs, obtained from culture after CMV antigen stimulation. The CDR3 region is CASSYSLRERENYNEQFF. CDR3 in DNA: TGTGCCAGCAGTTACTCCCTTCGCGAGCGGGAGAACTACAATGAGCAGTTCTTC.